Sequencing of this T cell receptor beta chain was carried out in a study of T cells in Graves' hyperthyroidism and ophthalmopathy (dated by TCRdb to between 2018 and 2020). With respect to the entire study: Peripheral blood samples were taken at the time of initial diagnosis, prior to any treatment. A discovery cohort of approximately 97 patients, approximately 45 with Graves' ophthalmopathy and about 58 with stable Graves' hyperthyroidism, was used to find distinguishing TCR V-J signatures. An independent validation cohort of some 18 hyperthyroidism patients and more than 15 patients who later progressed to ophthalmopathy tested prospective prediction of ophthalmopathy. The approximately 90 discovery patients were divided at random into training and test sets in a 7:3 ratio. In addition, the study compared T-cell repertoires in thyroid tissue and in blood from about 6 Graves' hyperthyroidism patients. Once sampling was done, hyperthyroidism patients were given methimazole at a starting dose of 30 mg daily, whereas ophthalmopathy patients were given high-dose intravenous methylprednisolone. According to the paper, TCR Vbeta CDR3 sequencing was carried out on around 140 peripheral blood samples, which came from more than 40 ophthalmopathy, approximately 78 hyperthyroidism and roughly 17 progressor patients. Overall results and qualifications from the work: In validation, progression to ophthalmopathy was predicted by the model with approximately 67% sensitivity and roughly 72% specificity, a median of about 6.4 months before onset. In cross-validation, a model built on a 13 V-J signature told ophthalmopathy apart from stable hyperthyroidism with 85% to 90% sensitivity and around 81% specificity, and in testing the same model reached 80%/75%. Most expanded thyroid clonotypes (frequency above 0.001) were also detected in blood, suggesting blood repertoires may reflect thyroid immune responses. Sample size was not statistically predetermined, and blinding of investigators to group allocation was not performed.

As to this clonotype: Its target antigen remains unknown. No much larger clonotype is one base removed from it; base qualities were not supplied.

The CDR3 starts with the cysteine, ends with the phenylalanine, and has 13 residues. Here the CDR3 DNA is all that survives: 39 bases in frame from base 1. V is shortened by 2 bases, J by 9 bases, and the region joining them spans 11 bases. Based on the germline V gene, the CDR1 and CDR2 sequences are ENHRY and SYGVKD. Stable Graves' hyperthyroidism was defined as no progression to ophthalmopathy during 18 months of follow-up. Hyperthyroidism patients were newly diagnosed, had a disease duration of under 2 months, and were aged 18 to 65 years. Any patient with an uncontrolled infection, another autoimmune disease, pregnancy or lactation was excluded. Diagnoses were based on clinical symptoms, serum thyroxine and TRAb, thyroid ultrasound and orbital computed tomography. PBMCs were isolated from approximately 10 ml of fresh peripheral blood by Ficoll-Paque density gradient centrifugation. Total RNA was extracted using Trizol reagent, and RNA quality was assessed on an Agilent 2100 Bioanalyzer.

The TCR beta CDR3 regions were amplified from RNA transcripts. For the first round of RT-PCR on the TCR CDR3, the HTBI primer set was used together with the Qiagen OneStep RT-PCR kit. Libraries were constructed in a second round of multiplex PCR, after which size selection and purification were performed. Libraries were sequenced paired-end with 100 bp reads on an Illumina HiSeq2000. From the authors' description of their analysis: SOAPnuke was used to process the raw data, throwing out any read that contained adapters or uncalled bases, had a mean Phred below 15, or lacked an exact constant-primer or identifier match. COPE v1.2.5 was used to merge the high-quality paired reads, and each unique nucleotide sequence was defined as a clonotype. MiTCR v1.1 was used to align clonotypes to the IMGT TRBV, TRBD and TRBJ reference segments. Only V-J combinations with frequency above 0.0001, covering about 99% of repertoires, were analysed. A TCS score was defined as the ratio of F50 (clonal expansion) to E x V (chaos), with BLOSUM62-based TCRdist applied between CDR3 peptides within each V-J. Welch's t-statistics and random forest reduced 514 V-J features to 13, which were used in a naive Bayes classifier (R e1071). Thyroid-blood repertoire similarity was quantified with the Morisita-Horn index. The raw public data were reprocessed by TCRdb itself: fastp quality trimming at Q25, MiXCR clonotype calling, in-frame beta chains only. Identical CDR3 proteins give one entry, which carries the most common genes and DNA. It is TCRdb's table, rather than the study itself, that gives the V and J calls and clone size. This sample lists approximately 870,000 distinct CDR3 sequences; roughly 37% were detected once. Clones ranked in the top ten supply 7% to 10% of the sample.

The sample comprised blood. The rearrangement combines TRBV10-3 with TRBJ2-1, with no D gene named confidently. The receptor was derived from a young man with Graves' hyperthyroidism. The DNA sequence follows: TGTGCCATCAGTGAGGACCGGTCGGGTGAGCAGTTCTTC. Translated, it gives CAISEDRSGEQFF.